The clone carrying this T cell receptor beta chain was seen repeatedly, ten times or more. Antigen: not known. Each CDR3 protein is one row after TCRdb ran MiXCR on the RT-PCR reads. Among 450,000 to 550,000 distinct CDR3 sequences listed, 25% were seen once. The data derive from a study of response to subunit inactivated influenza vaccine. Findings of the study overall: There was a suggestion from the authors that each seasonal influenza vaccination recruits few new T cells.

The length of the CDR3 is 15 residues. The V segment lost 5 bases and the J segment 7 bases; nucleotides outside the gene matches: 3. The sequence was collected from a man in his fifties or sixties who received an inactivated influenza vaccine. This chain links TRBV12-3 or TRBV12-4 with TRBJ2-1; TRBD2 agrees at 15 bases. The sequencing here drew on CD4+ T cells sorted from PBMCs, taken more than 4 days after vaccination. The CDR3 loop reads CASSGLAGGLNEQFF. As DNA, the CDR3 is TGTGCCAGCAGTGGACTAGCGGGGGGGCTAAATGAGCAGTTCTTC.